This is a list of T cell receptor beta chains from one sample in a study of cytomegalovirus exposure and HLA in healthy donors. Assay: immunoSEQ multiplex PCR; the TCRdb copy retains only in-frame clones and omits some. Seen here are 150,000 to 200,000 clones, around three quarters observed once, and the top ten hold approximately 0.69%. The specimen sequenced was PBMCs. The receptors stem from a woman between 40 and 55 years old in good health and CMV-seronegative. Each CDR3 is given with its conserved first and last residue. Fields, in order: J gene, V gene, D gene, CDR3 length, clone size, CDR3 protein, CDR3 DNA. D genes are given only for firm matches. For some rows the clone size is stated as once, few or many, or as a class when expanded; others skip it.

J: TRBJ2-7; V: TRBV27; D: -; length: 12; size: few; CDR3: CASSSSAYEQYF; DNA: TGTGCCAGCAGTTCCTCAGCCTACGAGCAGTACTTC
J: TRBJ1-5; V: TRBV28; D: -; length: 14; size: -; CDR3: CASSSTGKFQPQHF; DNA: TGTGCCAGCAGTTCCACAGGGAAGTTCCAGCCCCAGCATTTT
J: TRBJ1-5; V: TRBV6-6; D: -; length: 11; size: few; CDR3: CASGGVGAQHF; DNA: TGTGCCAGCGGCGGGGTCGGAGCCCAGCATTTT
J: TRBJ1-2; V: TRBV6-1; D: -; length: 14; size: -; CDR3: CASSEASIYYGYTF; DNA: TGTGCCAGCAGTGAAGCGTCAATTTACTATGGCTACACCTTC
J: TRBJ2-1; V: TRBV5-6; D: TRBD1; length: 16; size: once; CDR3: CASSLGWGQGLNEQFF; DNA: TGTGCCAGCAGCTTGGGTTGGGGACAGGGGCTCAATGAGCAGTTCTTC
J: TRBJ1-5; V: TRBV9; D: -; length: 14; size: -; CDR3: CASSVESGSQPQHF; DNA: TGTGCCAGCAGCGTAGAGTCAGGGTCCCAGCCCCAGCATTTT
J: TRBJ1-1; V: TRBV5-1; D: -; length: 13; size: -; CDR3: CASSLNSNTEAFF; DNA: TGCGCCAGCAGCTTGAACAGTAACACTGAAGCTTTCTTT
J: TRBJ1-3; V: TRBV19; D: TRBD1; length: 14; size: -; CDR3: CATGQESSGNTIYF; DNA: TGTGCCACCGGACAGGAGAGCTCTGGAAACACCATATATTTT
J: TRBJ1-4; V: TRBV7-9; D: TRBD1; length: 15; size: -; CDR3: CSSSYSGQLNEKLFF; DNA: TGTTCCAGCAGCTACTCGGGACAGCTTAATGAAAAACTGTTTTTT
J: TRBJ1-3; V: TRBV5-4; D: -; length: 15; size: -; CDR3: CASSLGEGLENTIYF; DNA: TGTGCCAGCAGCTTGGGTGAGGGTCTGGAAAACACCATATATTTT
J: TRBJ1-1; V: TRBV19; D: -; length: 13; size: -; CDR3: CANSSAGNTEAFF; DNA: TGTGCCAATAGTAGTGCGGGGAACACTGAAGCTTTCTTT
J: TRBJ2-4; V: TRBV28; D: TRBD1; length: 14; size: few; CDR3: CASSPRQGGNIQYF; DNA: TGTGCCAGCTCCCCTAGACAGGGGGGAAACATTCAGTACTTC
J: TRBJ1-1; V: TRBV11-2; D: TRBD1; length: 15; size: -; CDR3: CASSPRQGNNTEAFF; DNA: TGTGCCAGCAGCCCCAGACAGGGCAACAACACTGAAGCTTTCTTT
J: TRBJ1-1; V: TRBV6-4; D: -; length: 14; size: -; CDR3: CASRETATNTEAFF; DNA: TGTGCCAGCAGGGAGACAGCGACAAACACTGAAGCTTTCTTT
J: TRBJ1-6; V: TRBV2; D: TRBD1; length: 15; size: -; CDR3: CASMTTGASRSPLHF; DNA: TGTGCCAGCATGACCACAGGGGCATCACGTTCACCCCTCCACTTT
J: TRBJ2-7; V: TRBV10-1; D: -; length: 14; size: -; CDR3: CASSGLGQAAEQYF; DNA: TGCGCCAGCAGTGGATTGGGGCAGGCCGCGGAGCAGTACTTC
J: TRBJ1-1; V: TRBV11-3; D: -; length: 13; size: few; CDR3: CASNPYPAGEAFF; DNA: TGTGCCAGCAACCCTTATCCCGCGGGTGAAGCTTTCTTT
J: TRBJ1-2; V: TRBV5-1; D: -; length: 13; size: -; CDR3: CASSLAGRNGYTF; DNA: TGCGCCAGCAGCTTGGCGGGGAGAAATGGCTACACCTTC
J: TRBJ2-4; V: TRBV7-8; D: -; length: 13; size: -; CDR3: CASSPRGEDIQYF; DNA: TGTGCCAGCAGCCCCCGGGGTGAGGACATTCAGTACTTC
J: TRBJ2-2; V: TRBV27; D: -; length: 15; size: -; CDR3: CASSRTPLGTGELFF; DNA: TGTGCCAGCTCAAGGACTCCCCTCGGGACCGGGGAGCTGTTTTTT
J: TRBJ1-1; V: TRBV27; D: -; length: 14; size: -; CDR3: CAGSRTLRGTEAFF; DNA: TGTGCCGGCTCCAGGACCCTAAGGGGGACTGAAGCTTTCTTT
J: TRBJ2-3; V: TRBV5-4; D: -; length: 15; size: -; CDR3: CASRDTQTTMGTQYF; DNA: TGTGCCAGCAGGGACACACAAACGACGATGGGTACGCAGTATTTT
J: TRBJ2-7; V: TRBV4-3; D: TRBD1; length: 15; size: -; CDR3: CASSQGTGGTYEQYF; DNA: TGCGCCAGCAGCCAAGGGACAGGGGGAACCTACGAGCAGTACTTC
J: TRBJ1-5; V: TRBV5-5; D: -; length: 17; size: few; CDR3: CASSLTTLTGLDQPQHF; DNA: TGTGCCAGCAGCCTAACGACCCTCACCGGACTTGATCAGCCCCAGCATTTT
J: TRBJ2-7; V: TRBV30; D: -; length: 15; size: -; CDR3: CAWSVQGGGPGEQYF; DNA: TGTGCCTGGAGTGTACAAGGGGGAGGGCCCGGCGAGCAGTACTTC
J: TRBJ2-1; V: TRBV7-3; D: TRBD2; length: 16; size: -; CDR3: CASSLTGTSGANEQFF; DNA: TGTGCCAGCAGCCTGACCGGGACTAGCGGAGCCAATGAGCAGTTCTTC
J: TRBJ1-2; V: TRBV25-1; D: -; length: 11; size: -; CDR3: CASSESGGYTF; DNA: TGTGCCAGCAGTGAATCCGGGGGCTACACCTTC
J: TRBJ1-5; V: TRBV11-2; D: -; length: 14; size: once; CDR3: CASSLEHGNQPQHF; DNA: TGTGCCAGCAGCTTAGAACACGGCAATCAGCCCCAGCATTTT
J: TRBJ2-7; V: TRBV14; D: TRBD2; length: 18; size: -; CDR3: CASSPWYGAGGPPYEQYF; DNA: TGTGCCAGCAGCCCCTGGTATGGGGCGGGAGGGCCGCCCTACGAGCAGTACTTC
J: TRBJ1-2; V: TRBV7-2; D: -; length: 11; size: -; CDR3: CASSSQRDYTF; DNA: TGTGCCAGCAGCTCCCAGCGAGACTACACCTTC
J: TRBJ2-7; V: TRBV19; D: TRBD1; length: 12; size: few; CDR3: CASSRDSYEQYF; DNA: TGTGCCAGTAGCCGGGACAGCTACGAGCAGTACTTC
J: TRBJ2-5; V: TRBV5-4; D: TRBD1; length: 15; size: -; CDR3: CASSLVGTAQETQYF; DNA: TGTGCCAGCAGCTTAGTAGGGACAGCCCAAGAGACCCAGTACTTC
J: TRBJ1-1; V: TRBV28; D: -; length: 15; size: -; CDR3: CASSQIAGRGTEAFF; DNA: TGTGCCAGCAGCCAAATCGCGGGACGGGGCACTGAAGCTTTCTTT
J: TRBJ2-1; V: TRBV21-1; D: -; length: 14; size: -; CDR3: CASSRERPYNEQFF; DNA: TGTGCCAGCAGCAGGGAGCGGCCCTACAATGAGCAGTTCTTC
J: TRBJ1-4; V: TRBV7-9; D: TRBD1; length: 14; size: -; CDR3: CASSVSGQGEKLFF; DNA: TGTGCCAGCAGCGTCTCGGGACAGGGGGAAAAACTGTTTTTT
J: TRBJ2-1; V: TRBV6-6; D: -; length: 15; size: -; CDR3: CASEGAQGGYNEQFF; DNA: TGTGCCTCTGAAGGGGCTCAGGGGGGTTACAATGAGCAGTTCTTC
J: TRBJ2-7; V: TRBV28; D: -; length: 12; size: -; CDR3: CASSPGFYEQYF; DNA: TGTGCCAGCAGCCCGGGTTTCTACGAGCAGTACTTC
J: TRBJ2-7; V: TRBV19; D: -; length: 15; size: -; CDR3: CASSIIQGFDYEQYF; DNA: TGTGCCAGTAGTATAATACAGGGTTTTGACTACGAGCAGTACTTC
J: TRBJ2-3; V: TRBV7-6; D: -; length: 12; size: -; CDR3: CASSPGVDTQYF; DNA: TGTGCCAGCAGTCCAGGGGTAGATACGCAGTATTTT
J: TRBJ2-7; V: TRBV18; D: TRBD1; length: 13; size: -; CDR3: CASSPTGGCEQYF; DNA: TGTGCCAGCTCACCGACAGGGGGGTGCGAGCAGTACTTC
J: TRBJ2-2; V: TRBV6-6; D: TRBD2; length: 16; size: -; CDR3: CASNARAGGNTGELFF; DNA: TGTGCCAGCAACGCACGGGCGGGAGGGAACACCGGGGAGCTGTTTTTT
J: TRBJ1-2; V: TRBV7-8; D: -; length: 14; size: -; CDR3: CASSLNSGDYGYTF; DNA: TGTGCCAGCAGCTTAAACTCAGGGGATTATGGCTACACCTTC
J: TRBJ2-2; V: TRBV7-9; D: -; length: 14; size: few; CDR3: CASSLKGFTGELFF; DNA: TGTGCCAGCAGCTTAAAGGGGTTCACCGGGGAGCTGTTTTTT
J: TRBJ2-7; V: TRBV27; D: -; length: 17; size: once; CDR3: CASSYGQIALPGYEQYF; DNA: TGTGCCAGCAGCTACGGACAGATCGCCCTTCCGGGCTACGAGCAGTACTTC
J: TRBJ1-1; V: TRBV11-3; D: TRBD1; length: 15; size: -; CDR3: CASSLTGWGFTEAFF; DNA: TGTGCCAGCAGCTTGACAGGGTGGGGGTTCACTGAAGCTTTCTTT
J: TRBJ1-4; V: TRBV30; D: -; length: 13; size: -; CDR3: CAWRGRLLEKLFF; DNA: TGTGCCTGGAGAGGCAGGCTGCTAGAAAAACTGTTTTTT